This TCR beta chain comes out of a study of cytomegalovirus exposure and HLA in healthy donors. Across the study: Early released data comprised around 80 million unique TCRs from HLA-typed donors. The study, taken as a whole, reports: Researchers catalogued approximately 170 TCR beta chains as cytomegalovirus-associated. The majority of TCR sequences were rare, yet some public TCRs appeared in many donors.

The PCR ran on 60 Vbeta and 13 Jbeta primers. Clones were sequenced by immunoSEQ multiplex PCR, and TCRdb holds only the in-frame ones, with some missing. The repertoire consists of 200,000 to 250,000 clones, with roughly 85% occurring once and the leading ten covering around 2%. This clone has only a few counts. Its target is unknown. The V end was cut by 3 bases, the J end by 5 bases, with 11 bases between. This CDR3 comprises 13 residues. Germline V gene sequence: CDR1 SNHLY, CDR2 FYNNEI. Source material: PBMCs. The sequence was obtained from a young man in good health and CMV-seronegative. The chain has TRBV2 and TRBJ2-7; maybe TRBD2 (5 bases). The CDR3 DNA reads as TGTGCCAGCAGTGAGGGTGGAGGTGACGAGCAGTACTTC. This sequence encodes CASSEGGGDEQYF.